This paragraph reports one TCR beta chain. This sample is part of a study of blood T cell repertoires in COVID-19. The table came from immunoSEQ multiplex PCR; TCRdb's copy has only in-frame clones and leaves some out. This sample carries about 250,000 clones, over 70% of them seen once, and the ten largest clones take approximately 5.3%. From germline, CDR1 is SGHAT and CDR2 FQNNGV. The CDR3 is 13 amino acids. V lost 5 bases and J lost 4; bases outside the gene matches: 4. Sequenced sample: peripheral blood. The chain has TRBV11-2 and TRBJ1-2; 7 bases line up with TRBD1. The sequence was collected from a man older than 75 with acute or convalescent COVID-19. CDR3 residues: CASSRGLGYGYTF. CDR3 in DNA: TGTGCCAGCAGCAGGGGGCTAGGCTATGGCTACACCTTC.